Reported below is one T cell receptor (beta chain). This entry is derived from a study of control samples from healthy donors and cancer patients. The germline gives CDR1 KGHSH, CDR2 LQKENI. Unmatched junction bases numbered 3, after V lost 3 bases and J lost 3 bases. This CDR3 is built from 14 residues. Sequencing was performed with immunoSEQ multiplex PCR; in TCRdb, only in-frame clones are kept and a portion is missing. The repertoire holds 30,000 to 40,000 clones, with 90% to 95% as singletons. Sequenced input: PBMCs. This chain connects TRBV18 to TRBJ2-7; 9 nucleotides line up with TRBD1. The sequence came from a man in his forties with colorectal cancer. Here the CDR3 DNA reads TGTGCCAGCTCACCTGGGACAGGGAGCTACGAGCAGTACTTC. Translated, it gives CASSPGTGSYEQYF. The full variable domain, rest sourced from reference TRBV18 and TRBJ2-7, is NAGVMQNPRHLVRRRGQEARLRCSPMKGHSHVYWYRQLPEEGLKFMVYLQKENIIDESGMPKERFSAEFPKEGPSILRIQQVVRGDSAAYFCASSPGTGSYEQYFGPGTRLTVT.